The 12 T cell receptor beta chains below all came from one sample that was sequenced in a study of T cell responses to AZD1222 COVID-19 vaccine. This table comes from immunoSEQ multiplex PCR, and its TCRdb copy is limited to in-frame clones, with some not included. The sample has approximately 100,000 clones; approximately 90% are singletons. Sequencing used peripheral blood, obtained 28 days after the second AZD1222 dose. These receptors came from an adult who received the AZD1222 COVID-19 vaccine.

This clone occurred a few times. V usage is TRBV5-4 and J usage is TRBJ2-5; 7 positions agree with TRBD1. This CDR3 spans 15 amino acids. Unmatched junction bases numbered 5, after V lost 1 base and J lost 2 bases. Germline assignment: CDR1 SGHNT and CDR2 YYREEE (reference sequence). CDR3 nucleotide sequence: TGTGCCAGCAGCTTGCTCGGGACAGCACAAGAGACCCAGTACTTC. Translating it yields CASSLLGTAQETQYF. The full variable domain, its missing parts supplied by reference TRBV5-4 and TRBJ2-5, is ETGVTQSPTHLIKTRGQQVTLRCSSQSGHNTVSWYQQALGQGPQFIFQYYREEENGRGNFPPRFSGLQFPNYSSELNVNALELDDSALYLCASSLLGTAQETQYFGPGTRLLVL.

V usage is TRBV7-2 and J usage is TRBJ2-7, with 7 bases that match TRBD1. The CDR3 covers 15 residues. Germline assignment: CDR1 SGHTA and CDR2 FQGNSA. The V and J ends lost 4 bases and 1 base, in that order; junction bases with no gene match: 7. The CDR3 bases are TGTGCCAGCAGCTCCGGACAGGTATCATCCTACGAGCAGTACTTC. Translation gives CASSSGQVSSYEQYF.

The chain uses TRBV28 and TRBJ2-4; D is unclear. The CDR3 consists of 16 residues. Deletions cut 2 bases from V and 0 bases from J, with 11 bases between. Looked up from germline, CDR1 is MDHEN and CDR2 is SYDVKM. The DNA of the CDR3 is TGTGCCAGCAGTTTACGAACCGCGATAGCCAAAAACATTCAGTACTTC. Its protein is CASSLRTAIAKNIQYF.

This clone appeared once. This chain joins TRBV28 and TRBJ1-2, with 9 bases aligning to TRBD1. Germline CDR1 MDHEN, CDR2 SYDVKM. With 6 bases clipped from V and 8 bases from J, the junction kept 7 bases outside the gene matches. The CDR3 totals 13 residues. The CDR3 DNA follows: TGTGCCAGCAGCCGAACAGGGGGCTTAGGCTACACCTTC. Amino acids: CASSRTGGLGYTF.

This chain links TRBV7-2 with TRBJ1-1, with unresolved D. V shed 5 bases and J shed 1 base, with 8 bases lying between them. Looked up from germline, CDR1 is SGHTA and CDR2 is FQGNSA. The CDR3 totals 13 residues. This chain's CDR3 is CASSPGGNTEAFF. The CDR3 DNA sequence: TGTGCCAGCAGCCCCGGTGGGAACACTGAAGCTTTCTTT.

The rearrangement joins TRBV18 to TRBJ1-5, with D possibly TRBD1 on 5 matching bases. Trimming took 1 base from V and 3 from J, leaving 10 bases between them. Germline V CDR1 and CDR2: KGHSH, LQKENI. This CDR3 region has 15 residues. This CDR3 reads CASSPQGQINQPQHF. As DNA, the CDR3 is TGTGCCAGCTCACCACAAGGACAAATCAATCAGCCCCAGCATTTT. Looking up the rest from reference TRBV18 and TRBJ1-5 gives the full variable domain: NAGVMQNPRHLVRRRGQEARLRCSPMKGHSHVYWYRQLPEEGLKFMVYLQKENIIDESGMPKERFSAEFPKEGPSILRIQQVVRGDSAAYFCASSPQGQINQPQHFGDGTRLSIL.

The CDR3 here is CASSLVIAGEAFF. The CDR3 coding sequence is TGTGCCAGCAGTCTAGTGATAGCCGGGGAAGCTTTCTTT. The chain employs TRBV6-2 or TRBV6-3 and TRBJ1-1; D is unclear. Trimming took off 5 bases at V and 8 bases at J, with 15 bases between the two ends. From germline, CDR1 is MNHEY and CDR2 SVGEGT. The CDR3 has 13 residues.

The chain has TRBV4-3 and TRBJ1-3; no reliable D call. V was trimmed by 0 bases and J by 7 bases, leaving 4 bases between them. The V gene's germline CDR1 is LGHNA and CDR2 YSLEER. The CDR3 sequence is 12 residues long. The CDR3 spells CASSQEQNTIYF. For the CDR3, the DNA is TGCGCCAGCAGCCAAGAACAGAACACCATATATTTT.

The chain is built from TRBV24-1 and TRBJ2-1; D possibly corresponds to TRBD2 (7 bases). V was cut by 3 bases and J by 5 bases, with 16 bases left in between. Germline V lookup: CDR1 KGHDR, CDR2 SFDVKD. CDR3 length: 16 amino acids. The CDR3 region is CATSDAGGGGHNEQFF. The DNA for the CDR3 is TGTGCCACCAGTGATGCCGGAGGGGGGGGCCACAATGAGCAGTTCTTC.

This clone was detected once. The rearrangement joins TRBV24-1 to TRBJ2-5, with D hard to call. Germline V CDR1 and CDR2: KGHDR, SFDVKD. This CDR3 is 17 amino acids long. The V gene lost 0 bases and the J gene lost 2 bases, with 15 bases spanning the gap. The CDR3 sequence: CATSDLNKGRAQETQYF. The CDR3 DNA reads TGTGCCACCAGTGATTTGAATAAAGGACGGGCGCAAGAGACCCAGTACTTC.

This rearrangement joins TRBV18 to TRBJ2-5; D assignment may be TRBD1 or TRBD2 (6 bases each). The V and J ends lost 0 bases and 5 bases respectively, with 10 bases between them. Looked up from germline, CDR1 is KGHSH and CDR2 is LQKENI. The CDR3 spans 14 residues. In nucleotides, the CDR3 is TGTGCCAGCTCACCACCACTAGGGGGGGAGACCCAGTACTTC. As protein: CASSPPLGGETQYF.

J is TRBJ2-7 and V is TRBV6-5; tentatively, D is TRBD1 or TRBD2 (5 bases each). V lost 7 bases and J lost 5, with 12 bases in between. This CDR3 comprises 12 residues. Per the germline V gene, CDR1 is MNHEY and CDR2 is SVGAGI. CDR3 nucleotide sequence: TGTGCCAGCAATCGCCGGGGCGACGAGCAGTACTTC. Amino acid sequence: CASNRRGDEQYF.